A selection of T cell receptor beta chains follows, all from one sample in a study of blood T cell repertoires in COVID-19. Method: immunoSEQ multiplex PCR; TCRdb's copy keeps in-frame clones and lacks some. The sample includes 60,000 to 65,000 clones, around 73% of them seen just once. The source material was peripheral blood. The receptors originated from a man aged 55 to 70 with COVID-19, enrolled during active disease. Both conserved end residues are part of each CDR3. A D gene is named only where the DNA matches it firmly. A clone size is listed for some rows: how often the clone was seen (once, few, many), or a class if it is expanded.

j_call,v_call,d_call,clone_size,cdr3_aa,cdr3_nt
TRBJ2-5,TRBV30,TRBD1,-,CAWRGAGTGFRRETQYF,TGTGCCTGGAGGGGGGCTGGGACAGGTTTTCGACGAGAGACCCAGTACTTC
TRBJ1-2,TRBV10-3,-,-,CAISGGQGVLYGYTF,TGTGCCATCAGTGGAGGTCAGGGCGTCCTCTATGGCTACACCTTC
TRBJ1-1,TRBV19,TRBD1,-,CASSLWTGGNTEAFF,TGTGCCAGTAGTTTGTGGACAGGGGGCAACACTGAAGCTTTCTTT
TRBJ2-7,TRBV29-1,TRBD1,-,CSVSTGYEQYF,TGCAGCGTTTCGACAGGGTACGAGCAGTACTTC
TRBJ2-1,TRBV29-1,-,-,CSVDRDDEQFF,TGCAGCGTTGACAGGGATGATGAGCAGTTCTTC
TRBJ2-3,TRBV19,-,-,CASSIRDPTDTQYF,TGTGCCAGTAGTATACGAGATCCCACAGATACGCAGTATTTT
TRBJ1-6,TRBV30,-,-,CAWRNLRGTDSPLHF,TGTGCCTGGAGGAACCTCAGGGGCACCGATTCACCCCTCCACTTT
TRBJ2-1,TRBV10-3,-,once,CAISGTGTSSYNEQFF,TGTGCCATCAGTGGGACTGGAACCTCCTCCTACAATGAGCAGTTCTTC
TRBJ2-3,TRBV11-2,-,-,CASSRSENPTDTQYF,TGTGCCAGCAGTAGATCCGAGAACCCCACAGATACGCAGTATTTT
TRBJ1-5,TRBV19,-,-,CASSHFLGGYSNQPQHF,TGTGCCAGTAGCCACTTCTTAGGGGGTTATAGCAATCAGCCCCAGCATTTT
TRBJ1-3,TRBV5-6,TRBD1,-,CASSLLTGTGGNTIYF,TGTGCCAGCAGCTTACTAACCGGGACAGGGGGAAACACCATATATTTT
TRBJ2-2,TRBV3-1/TRBV3-2,-,-,CASSQEGQGRAGELFF,TGTGCCAGCAGCCAAGAGGGGCAGGGGCGGGCCGGGGAGCTGTTTTTT
TRBJ2-5,TRBV28,TRBD2,-,CAAGLAENPQETQYF,TGTGCCGCCGGGCTAGCGGAAAACCCTCAAGAGACCCAGTACTTC
TRBJ2-1,TRBV9,-,-,CASSVSGSLIHEQFF,TGTGCCAGCAGCGTGTCTGGGAGTTTGATCCATGAGCAGTTCTTC
TRBJ2-1,TRBV11-2,-,-,CASSPLTSSYNEQFF,TGTGCCAGCAGCCCCCTAACGAGCTCCTACAATGAGCAGTTCTTC
TRBJ2-6,TRBV9,-,-,CASSTRGISGANVLTF,TGTGCCAGCAGCACGCGAGGGATCTCTGGGGCCAACGTCCTGACTTTC
TRBJ1-1,TRBV29-1,-,-,CSANSNTEAFF,TGCAGCGCCAACTCGAACACTGAAGCTTTCTTT
TRBJ2-2,TRBV24-1,-,-,CATSDPRQDDTGELFF,TGTGCCACCAGTGATCCCCGACAGGACGACACCGGGGAGCTGTTTTTT